The 27 T cell receptor beta chains reported below all come from one sample, sequenced in a study of T cell changes during pregnancy in multiple sclerosis. Profiling relied on immunoSEQ multiplex PCR, and the TCRdb table lists in-frame clones only, not all of them. Here the sample spans about 51,000 clones, 85% to 95% being singletons. Sequencing was performed on CD4+ T cells from peripheral blood mononuclear cells, taken in the second trimester of pregnancy. The source of these receptors is a female donor with multiple sclerosis, enrolled in a pregnancy study.

Only one count was recorded for this clone. The chain has TRBV5-6 and TRBJ2-5; D ambiguous. With 1 base removed from V and 4 bases from J, the gap between germline ends came to 5 bases. Per germline, CDR1 SGHDT and CDR2 YYEEEE. This CDR3 has 12 amino acids. In DNA form, the CDR3 reads TGTGCCAGCAGCTTGTTCGGAGAGACCCAGTACTTC. This encodes CASSLFGETQYF.

The gene calls are TRBV5-6 and TRBJ1-3; 11 bases fit TRBD1. CDR1 and CDR2 (germline): SGHDT, YYEEEE. The CDR3 extends over 16 amino acids. Trimming took 4 bases from V and 4 from J; bases not matched to a gene: 7. The CDR3 nucleotides read TGTGCCAGCAGCCCGGACAGGGGGCGCCCCGGAAACACCATATATTTT. Translated, it gives CASSPDRGRPGNTIYF.

This chain links TRBV7-2 with TRBJ2-7; tentative D call: TRBD2 (6 bases). This CDR3 comprises 15 residues. Trimming removed 5 bases from V and 3 bases from J, with 17 bases in between. Germline V CDR1 and CDR2: SGHTA, FQGNSA. In nucleotides, the CDR3 is TGTGCCAGCAGCCACCCACACGGGGGACTCTACGAGCAGTACTTC. Its translation is CASSHPHGGLYEQYF.

This clone was observed once. The chain links TRBV6-6 to TRBJ2-6; tentative D call: TRBD2 (5 bases). Germline-derived CDR1 and CDR2 are MNHNY and SVGAGI (reference sequence). Trimming cost V 6 bases and J 4 bases, with 13 bases left between them. The CDR3 loop spans 15 amino acids. CDR3 protein: CASSPASGGANVLTF. The CDR3 region has the DNA TGTGCCAGCAGCCCGGCCTCGGGGGGGGCCAACGTCCTGACTTTC.

This clone was seen just once. Compared with germline, one end of the junction differs, possibly owing to a read error. The rearrangement uses TRBV15 and TRBJ2-3; tentative D call: TRBD2 (6 bases). The CDR3 contains 14 residues. Germline loops: CDR1 LNHNV, CDR2 YYDKDF (reference sequence). In DNA form, the CDR3 reads TGTGCCACCAGCAGATTTCCGGGAGACGATACGCGGTATTTT. This codes for CATSRFPGDDTRYF.

The CDR3 region has the DNA TGTGCCAGCAGCCTAAGGGGTGTTAGAGAAAAACTGTTTTTT. It specifies CASSLRGVREKLFF. The chain has TRBV12-1 and TRBJ1-4; TRBD1 is taken as the D call from the table, unchecked against the DNA. TRBV12-1 is classified as a pseudogene. This CDR3 has 14 amino acids.

The chain recombines TRBV25-1 with TRBJ1-3; D is unclear. This CDR3 is 15 amino acids long. Germline V gene data show CDR1 as MGHDK and CDR2 as SYGVNS. Trimming shortened V by 1 base and J by 4 bases, and 11 bases separated the two germline ends. CDR3 amino acids: CASSESRVGGNTIYF. In DNA, the CDR3 is TGTGCCAGCAGTGAATCGAGGGTTGGCGGAAACACCATATATTTT. The full variable domain, rest sourced from reference TRBV25-1 and TRBJ1-3, is EADIYQTPRYLVIGTGKKITLECSQTMGHDKMYWYQQDPGMELHLIHYSYGVNSTEKGDLSSESTVSRIRTEHFPLTLESARPSHTSQYLCASSESRVGGNTIYFGEGSWLTVV.

This rearrangement joins TRBV6-1 to TRBJ2-1; D not certain. V lost 6 bases and J 7 bases, leaving 7 bases between the germline ends. The CDR3 spans 11 residues. Germline V gene data show CDR1 as MNHNS and CDR2 as SASEGT. CDR3 sequence reads: CASSPVNEQFF. The CDR3 DNA sequence: TGTGCCAGCAGCCCTGTAAATGAGCAGTTCTTC.

The rearrangement links TRBV5-1 to TRBJ1-5; D is unresolved. Germline V gives CDR1 SGHRS, CDR2 YFSETQ. The CDR3 contains 15 residues. V lost 2 bases, J lost 2 bases, and 11 bases lay in between. The CDR3, as DNA: TGCGCCAGCAGCTTCGCGGGTGAGGGCAATCAGCCCCAGCATTTT. Translating gives CASSFAGEGNQPQHF.

V and J are TRBV6-1 and TRBJ2-6; D may be TRBD1 (5 bases). CDR1 is MNHNS, CDR2 SASEGT, per germline. The CDR3 totals 15 residues. V gave up 5 bases and J gave up 0 bases, with 8 bases separating them. CDR3: CASSTGASGANVLTF. CDR3 nucleotide sequence: TGTGCCAGCAGTACAGGTGCCTCTGGGGCCAACGTCCTGACTTTC.

The chain carries TRBV10-3 and TRBJ2-7; D may be TRBD2 (6 bases). CDR3 length equals 16 residues. Germline CDR1 ENHRY, CDR2 SYGVKD. V lost 4 bases to trimming and J lost 2 bases, with 18 bases between them. CDR3 amino acids: CAISARRDGAPYEQYF. CDR3 coding DNA: TGTGCCATCAGTGCCAGGAGGGACGGAGCTCCCTACGAGCAGTACTTC.

The J gene is TRBJ1-5, the V gene TRBV30; D not resolved. The germline CDR1 and CDR2 sequences are GTSNPN and SVGIG (reference sequence). V was pared by 2 bases and J by 7 bases, with 12 bases between. The CDR3 covers 13 residues. CDR3 sequence: CAWSPFAQQPQHF. The CDR3 DNA sequence: TGTGCCTGGAGTCCCTTTGCCCAGCAGCCCCAGCATTTT.

This chain uses TRBV9 with TRBJ2-7; the D gene is possibly TRBD2 (6 bases). Deletions cut 0 bases from V and 2 bases from J, with 9 bases between. The germline CDR1 and CDR2 sequences are SGDLS and YYNGEE. The CDR3 contains 14 residues. DNA for the CDR3: TGTGCCAGCAGCGTAGACGGGGGTACCTACGAGCAGTACTTC. It translates to CASSVDGGTYEQYF. Full variable domain (remainder filled in from reference TRBV9 and TRBJ2-7): DSGVTQTPKHLITATGQRVTLRCSPRSGDLSVYWYQQSLDQGLQFLIQYYNGEERAKGNILERFSAQQFPDLHSELNLSSLELGDSALYFCASSVDGGTYEQYFGPGTRLTVT.

This clone was seen a handful of times. The chain links TRBV4-1 to TRBJ1-6; 10 bases line up with TRBD1. The germline V gene has CDR1 MGHRA and CDR2 YSYEKL. This CDR3 is 17 amino acids long. V gave up 2 bases and J gave up 7 bases; unmatched junction bases: 8. CDR3 protein: CASSQPPGQGWNSPLHF. In nucleotides, the CDR3 is TGCGCCAGCAGCCAACCCCCGGGACAGGGGTGGAATTCACCCCTCCACTTT.

The chain joins TRBV5-4 to TRBJ2-3; the match to TRBD1 covers 9 bases. The CDR3 is 15 residues long. Germline V gene sequence: CDR1 SGHNT, CDR2 YYREEE (reference sequence). V was clipped by 0 bases and J by 5 bases; unmatched bases: 4. The CDR3 is CASSLGTGEGDTQYF. As DNA, the CDR3 is TGTGCCAGCAGCTTGGGGACAGGGGAGGGAGATACGCAGTATTTT.

The chain recombines TRBV6-6 with TRBJ1-1; the match to TRBD1 covers 7 bases. CDR3 length: 13 amino acids. Germline lookup yields CDR1 MNHNY and CDR2 SVGAGI (reference sequence). V lost 6 bases and J lost 4; bases outside the gene matches: 5. Here the CDR3 reads CASSRTGVTEAFF. The CDR3 DNA follows: TGTGCCAGCAGCCGTACAGGGGTCACTGAAGCTTTCTTT.

Only a few counts were recorded for this clone. The J gene is TRBJ1-6, the V gene TRBV19, with D unresolved. In germline, CDR1 is LNHDA, CDR2 SQIVND (reference sequence). V was trimmed by 5 bases and J by 7 bases, leaving 15 bases between them. CDR3 size: 15 residues. The CDR3 loop is CASSPMAELNSPLHF. CDR3 DNA sequence: TGTGCCAGTAGTCCGATGGCGGAGCTGAATTCACCCCTCCACTTT.

This chain connects TRBV11-2 to TRBJ1-3; no clear D gene. The V and J ends lost 6 bases and 2 bases respectively, with 8 bases between them. CDR3 length: 13 residues. Germline V gene data show CDR1 as SGHAT and CDR2 as FQNNGV. Here the CDR3 reads CASSPRPGNTIYF. DNA for the CDR3: TGTGCCAGCAGTCCGAGGCCTGGAAACACCATATATTTT.

The chain joins TRBV7-7 to TRBJ1-5; D is unclear. The germline V gene encodes CDR1 SSHAT and CDR2 FNYEAQ (reference sequence). This CDR3 contains 15 residues. CDR3 amino acids: CASSGGRIDNQPQHF. The DNA of the CDR3 is TGTGCTAGCTCAGGAGGGAGGATTGACAATCAGCCCCAGCATTTT.

J is TRBJ2-2 and V is TRBV19, with a weak D call TRBD2 (5 bases). The germline V gene has CDR1 LNHDA and CDR2 SQIVND (reference sequence). The CDR3 covers 15 residues. V shed 3 bases and J shed 2 bases, with 10 bases lying between them. The CDR3 sequence is CASSMTGVNTGELFF. In DNA form, the CDR3 reads TGTGCCAGTAGTATGACCGGGGTCAACACCGGGGAGCTGTTTTTT.

Only one count was recorded for this clone. This rearrangement joins TRBV7-3 to TRBJ2-3; maybe TRBD2 (6 bases). Trimming pared 5 bases from V and 5 bases from J, leaving 14 bases between. This CDR3 region has 14 residues. Germline V gene lookup returns CDR1 SGHTA and CDR2 FQGTGA. This chain's CDR3 is CASSRGTSLDTQYF. The CDR3 nucleotides read TGTGCCAGCAGCCGAGGGACTTCACTAGATACGCAGTATTTT.

The chain combines TRBV7-8 with TRBJ2-7, with 7 nucleotides matching TRBD1. This CDR3 contains 16 residues. The V gene end was trimmed by 6 bases and the J gene end by 2 bases; junction bases not matched to a gene: 13. Per the germline V gene, CDR1 is SGHVS and CDR2 is FQNEAQ. CDR3 nucleotide sequence: TGTGCCAGCAGAGTTAGACGGGGACAGCTTCCCTACGAGCAGTACTTC. It is translated as CASRVRRGQLPYEQYF.

The chain recombines TRBV5-1 with TRBJ1-2, with 9 bases identical to TRBD1. The germline CDR1 and CDR2 sequences are SGHRS and YFSETQ. The CDR3 extends over 15 amino acids. Trimming cost V 7 bases and J 5 bases; bases outside gene matches: 12. CDR3 in amino acids: CASRLGRDRVYGYTF. The DNA for the CDR3 is TGCGCCAGCCGTCTGGGACGGGACAGGGTATATGGCTACACCTTC.

This sequence joins TRBV6-4 and TRBJ2-1; TRBD2 aligns across 8 bases. This CDR3 is 18 amino acids long. The junction had 18 bases not matched to a gene; V was cut back by 3 bases and J by 8 bases. Germline values: CDR1 MRHNA, CDR2 SNTAGT. Here the CDR3 DNA reads TGTGCCAGCAGTGAACGGGTTAGGAGTAGCGGGGAAAGAGATGAGCAGTTCTTC. Translated, it gives CASSERVRSSGERDEQFF.

The chain employs TRBV5-4 and TRBJ2-1; weak D call: TRBD1 (5 bases). V gave up 1 base and J gave up 5 bases, with 7 bases separating them. The CDR3 spans 13 residues. Looked up from germline, CDR1 is SGHNT and CDR2 is YYREEE (reference sequence). The CDR3 nucleotides are TGTGCCAGCAGCTTGCGGACACACAATGAGCAGTTCTTC. Protein product: CASSLRTHNEQFF.

This chain joins TRBV7-6 and TRBJ1-1; 10 positions match TRBD1. The V and J ends lost 5 bases and 4 bases, in that order; junction bases with no gene match: 13. Germline values: CDR1 SGHVS, CDR2 FNYEAQ. The CDR3 loop spans 17 amino acids. The CDR3 is CASSRTGTGVLFTEAFF. In DNA, the CDR3 is TGTGCCAGCAGCCGAACCGGGACAGGGGTGTTATTCACTGAAGCTTTCTTT.

This clone has only one observation. The chain employs TRBV19 and TRBJ1-1; 8 nucleotides align to TRBD1. CDR3 length equals 15 residues. Germline V gene data show CDR1 as LNHDA and CDR2 as SQIVND (reference sequence). V lost 4 bases to trimming and J lost 3 bases; unmatched junction nucleotides: 7. The CDR3: CASSRGTGKDTEAFF. The CDR3, as DNA: TGTGCCAGTAGTAGGGGGACAGGCAAGGACACTGAAGCTTTCTTT.